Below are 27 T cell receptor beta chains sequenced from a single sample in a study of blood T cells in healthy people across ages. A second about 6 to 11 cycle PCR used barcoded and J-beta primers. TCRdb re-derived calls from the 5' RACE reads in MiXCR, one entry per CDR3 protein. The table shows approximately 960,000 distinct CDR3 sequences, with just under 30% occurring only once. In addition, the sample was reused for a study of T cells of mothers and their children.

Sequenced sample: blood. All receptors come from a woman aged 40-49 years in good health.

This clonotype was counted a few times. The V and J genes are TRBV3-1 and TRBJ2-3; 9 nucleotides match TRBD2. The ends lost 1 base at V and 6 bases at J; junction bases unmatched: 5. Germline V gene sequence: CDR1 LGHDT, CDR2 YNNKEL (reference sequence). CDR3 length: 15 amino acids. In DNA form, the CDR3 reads TGTGCCAGCAGCCAAGGGGGTAGCGGGGGTGATACGCAGTATTTT. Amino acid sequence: CASSQGGSGGDTQYF.

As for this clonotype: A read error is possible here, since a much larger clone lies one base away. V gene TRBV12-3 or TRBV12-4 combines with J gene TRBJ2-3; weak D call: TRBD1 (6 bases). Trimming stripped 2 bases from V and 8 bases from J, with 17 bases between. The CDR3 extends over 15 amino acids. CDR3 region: CASSLSRLGAGTQYF. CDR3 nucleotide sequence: TGTGCCAGCAGTTTAAGTCGACTGGGGGCCGGTACGCAGTATTTT.

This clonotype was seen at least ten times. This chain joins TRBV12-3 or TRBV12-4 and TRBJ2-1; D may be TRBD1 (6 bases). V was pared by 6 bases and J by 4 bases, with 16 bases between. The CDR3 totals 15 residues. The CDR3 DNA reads TGTGCCAGCAGCGTTGGGGGCCTAGGATACAATGAGCAGTTCTTC. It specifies CASSVGGLGYNEQFF.

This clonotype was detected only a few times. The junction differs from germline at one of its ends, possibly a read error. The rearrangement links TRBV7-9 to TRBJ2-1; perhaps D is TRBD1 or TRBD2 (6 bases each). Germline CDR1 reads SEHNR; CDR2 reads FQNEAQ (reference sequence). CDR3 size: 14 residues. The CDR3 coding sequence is TGTTCCAGCAGCCAGGCGGGACAAGGGAATGAGCAGTTCTTC. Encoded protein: CSSSQAGQGNEQFF.

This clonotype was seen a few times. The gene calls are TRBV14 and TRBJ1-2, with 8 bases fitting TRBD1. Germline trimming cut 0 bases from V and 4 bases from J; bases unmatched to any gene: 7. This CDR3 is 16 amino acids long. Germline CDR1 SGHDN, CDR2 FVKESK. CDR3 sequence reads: CASSQEGQGPGYGYTF. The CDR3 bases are TGTGCCAGCAGCCAAGAAGGACAGGGACCGGGCTATGGCTACACCTTC.

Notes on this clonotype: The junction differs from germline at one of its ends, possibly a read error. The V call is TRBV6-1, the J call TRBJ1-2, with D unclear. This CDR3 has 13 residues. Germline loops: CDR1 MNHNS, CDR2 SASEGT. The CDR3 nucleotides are TGTGCCAGCGGTGAAGTCGTGGCAGCCGGCTACACCTTC. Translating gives CASGEVVAAGYTF.

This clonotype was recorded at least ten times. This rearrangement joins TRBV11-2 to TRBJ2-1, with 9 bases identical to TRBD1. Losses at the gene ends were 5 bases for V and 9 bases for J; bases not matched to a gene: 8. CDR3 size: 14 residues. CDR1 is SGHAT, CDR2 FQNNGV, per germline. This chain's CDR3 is CASSPNRGRGEQFF. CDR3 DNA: TGTGCCAGCAGCCCGAACAGGGGGCGAGGTGAGCAGTTCTTC. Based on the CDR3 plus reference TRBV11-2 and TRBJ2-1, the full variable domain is EAGVAQSPRYKIIEKRQSVAFWCNPISGHATLYWYQQILGQGPKLLIQFQNNGVVDDSQLPKDRFSAERLKGVDSTLKIQPAKLEDSAVYLCASSPNRGRGEQFFGPGTRLTVL.

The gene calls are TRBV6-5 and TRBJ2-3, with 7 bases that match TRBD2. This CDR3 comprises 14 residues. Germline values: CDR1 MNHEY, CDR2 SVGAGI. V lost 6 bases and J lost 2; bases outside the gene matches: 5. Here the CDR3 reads CASSRGGLTDTQYF. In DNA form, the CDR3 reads TGTGCCAGCAGCCGGGGAGGGCTCACAGATACGCAGTATTTT.

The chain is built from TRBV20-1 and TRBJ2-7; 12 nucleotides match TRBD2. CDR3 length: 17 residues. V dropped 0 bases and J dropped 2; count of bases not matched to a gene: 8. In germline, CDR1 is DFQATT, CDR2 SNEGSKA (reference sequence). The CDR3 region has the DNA TGCAGTGCTAGAGATCCCTCTCCTAGCGGGGGGGCCTACGAGCAGTACTTC. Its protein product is CSARDPSPSGGAYEQYF.

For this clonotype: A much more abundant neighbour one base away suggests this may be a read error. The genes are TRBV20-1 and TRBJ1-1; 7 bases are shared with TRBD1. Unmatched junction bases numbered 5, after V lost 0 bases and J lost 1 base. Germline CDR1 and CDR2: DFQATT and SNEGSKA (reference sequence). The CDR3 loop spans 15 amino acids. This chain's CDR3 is CSARDRGTANTEAFF. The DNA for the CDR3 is TGCAGTGCTAGAGATCGGGGGACAGCGAACACTGAAGCTTTCTTT.

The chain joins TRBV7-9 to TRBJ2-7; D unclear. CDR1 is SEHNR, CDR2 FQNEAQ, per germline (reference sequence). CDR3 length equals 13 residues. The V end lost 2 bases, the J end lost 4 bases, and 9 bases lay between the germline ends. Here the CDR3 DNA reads TGTGCCAGCAGCTTAATCCCTCTTTACGAGCAGTACTTC. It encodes CASSLIPLYEQYF.

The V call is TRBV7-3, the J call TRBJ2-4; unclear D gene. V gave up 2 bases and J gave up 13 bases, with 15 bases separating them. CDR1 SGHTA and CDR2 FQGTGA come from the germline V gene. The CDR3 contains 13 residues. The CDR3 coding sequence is TGTGCCAGCAGCTTAGGTATCTACAATGAGCAGTACTTC. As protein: CASSLGIYNEQYF.

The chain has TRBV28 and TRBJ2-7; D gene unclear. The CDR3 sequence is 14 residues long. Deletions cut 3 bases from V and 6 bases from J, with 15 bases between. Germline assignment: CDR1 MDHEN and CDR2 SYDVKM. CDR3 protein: CASSFLPARGEQYF. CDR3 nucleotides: TGTGCCAGCAGTTTTCTACCCGCCCGCGGCGAGCAGTACTTC.

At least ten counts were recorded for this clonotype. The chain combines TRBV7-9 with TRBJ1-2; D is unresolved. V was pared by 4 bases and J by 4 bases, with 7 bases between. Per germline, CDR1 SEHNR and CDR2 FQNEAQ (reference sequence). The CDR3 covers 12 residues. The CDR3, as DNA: TGTGCCAGCAGCTCCCCGGCCTATGGCTACACCTTC. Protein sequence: CASSSPAYGYTF.

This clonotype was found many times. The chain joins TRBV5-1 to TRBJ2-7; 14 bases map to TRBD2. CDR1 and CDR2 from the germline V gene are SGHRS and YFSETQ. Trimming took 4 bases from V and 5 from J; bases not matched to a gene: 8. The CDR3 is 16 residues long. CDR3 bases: TGCGCCAGCAGCACACGGACTAGCGGGGGGATCGACGAGCAGTACTTC. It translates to CASSTRTSGGIDEQYF. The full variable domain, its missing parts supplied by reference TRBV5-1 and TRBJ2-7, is KAGVTQTPRYLIKTRGQQVTLSCSPISGHRSVSWYQQTPGQGLQFLFEYFSETQRNKGNFPGRFSGRQFSNSRSEMNVSTLELGDSALYLCASSTRTSGGIDEQYFGPGTRLTVT.

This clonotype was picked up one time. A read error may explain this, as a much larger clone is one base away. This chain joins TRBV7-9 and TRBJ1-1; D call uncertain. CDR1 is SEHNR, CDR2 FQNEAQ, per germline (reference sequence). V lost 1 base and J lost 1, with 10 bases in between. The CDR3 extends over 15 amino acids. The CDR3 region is CASSLEETRNTEAFF. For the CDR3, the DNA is TGTGCCAGCAGCTTAGAGGAGACACGGAACACTGAAGCTTTCTTT.

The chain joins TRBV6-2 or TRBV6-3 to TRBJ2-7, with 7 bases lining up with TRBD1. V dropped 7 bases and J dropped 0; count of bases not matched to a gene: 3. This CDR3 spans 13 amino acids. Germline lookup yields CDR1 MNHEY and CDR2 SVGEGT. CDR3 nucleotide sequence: TGTGCCAGCACGGGGACAGCCTCCTACGAGCAGTACTTC. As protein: CASTGTASYEQYF.

The CDR3 DNA sequence: TGTGCCAGCAGCTTAGCTACAGCTATCTATGGCTACACCTTC. It specifies CASSLATAIYGYTF. The chain couples TRBV7-2 to TRBJ1-2; no firm D call. Between the trimmed V and J ends, which lost 0 bases and 4 bases, there was a span of 9 bases. From germline, CDR1 is SGHTA and CDR2 FQGNSA. This CDR3 has 14 amino acids. Full variable domain (missing parts from reference TRBV7-2 and TRBJ1-2): GAGVSQSPSNKVTEKGKDVELRCDPISGHTALYWYRQSLGQGLEFLIYFQGNSAPDKSGLPSDRFSAERTGGSVSTLTIQRTQQEDSAVYLCASSLATAIYGYTFGSGTRLTVV.

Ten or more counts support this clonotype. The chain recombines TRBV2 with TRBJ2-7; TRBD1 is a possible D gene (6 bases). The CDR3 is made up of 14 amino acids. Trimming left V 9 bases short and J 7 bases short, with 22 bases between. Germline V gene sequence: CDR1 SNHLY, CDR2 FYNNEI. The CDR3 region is CARRTAGNAGEQYF. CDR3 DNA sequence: TGTGCCAGAAGGACAGCCGGTAACGCAGGGGAGCAGTACTTC.

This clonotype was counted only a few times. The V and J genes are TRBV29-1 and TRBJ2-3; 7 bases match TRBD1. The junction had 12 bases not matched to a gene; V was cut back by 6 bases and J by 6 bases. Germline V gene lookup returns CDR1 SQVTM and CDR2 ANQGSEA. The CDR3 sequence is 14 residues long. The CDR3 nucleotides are TGCAGCGTAAGACAGGGAACAACGTTCGATACGCAGTATTTT. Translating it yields CSVRQGTTFDTQYF.

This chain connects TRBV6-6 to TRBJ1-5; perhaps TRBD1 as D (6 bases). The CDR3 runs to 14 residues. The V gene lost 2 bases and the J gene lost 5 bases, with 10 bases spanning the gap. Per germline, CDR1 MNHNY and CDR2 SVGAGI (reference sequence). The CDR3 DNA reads TGTGCCAGCAGTTACCGGGACACGCATCAGCCCCAGCATTTT. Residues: CASSYRDTHQPQHF.

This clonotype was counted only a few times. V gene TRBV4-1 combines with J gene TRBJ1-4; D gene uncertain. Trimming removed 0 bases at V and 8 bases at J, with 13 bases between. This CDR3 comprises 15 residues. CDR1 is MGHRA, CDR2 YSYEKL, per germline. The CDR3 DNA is TGCGCCAGCAGCCAAGATCTTACAGTTTGGGAAAAACTGTTTTTT. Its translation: CASSQDLTVWEKLFF.

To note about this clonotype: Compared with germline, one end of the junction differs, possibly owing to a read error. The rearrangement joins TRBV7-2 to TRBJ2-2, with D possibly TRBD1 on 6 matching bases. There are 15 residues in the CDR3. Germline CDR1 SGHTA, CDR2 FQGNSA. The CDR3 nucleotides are TGTGCCGGCAGCTTAGCCAGGGGTCGGACCGGGGAGCTGTTTTTT. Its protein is CAGSLARGRTGELFF. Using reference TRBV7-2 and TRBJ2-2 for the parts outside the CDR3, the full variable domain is GAGVSQSPSNKVTEKGKDVELRCDPISGHTALYWYRQSLGQGLEFLIYFQGNSAPDKSGLPSDRFSAERTGGSVSTLTIQRTQQEDSAVYLCAGSLARGRTGELFFGEGSRLTVL.

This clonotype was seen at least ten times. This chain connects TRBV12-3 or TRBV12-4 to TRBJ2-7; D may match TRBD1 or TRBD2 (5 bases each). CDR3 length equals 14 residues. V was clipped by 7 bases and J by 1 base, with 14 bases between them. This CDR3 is CASKGRHPSYEQYF. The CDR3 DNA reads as TGTGCCAGCAAGGGGAGACACCCTTCCTACGAGCAGTACTTC.

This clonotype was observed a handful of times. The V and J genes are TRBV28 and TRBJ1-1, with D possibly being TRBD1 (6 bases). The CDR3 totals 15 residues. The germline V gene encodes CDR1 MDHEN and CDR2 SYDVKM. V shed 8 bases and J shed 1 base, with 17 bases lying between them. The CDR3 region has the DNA TGTGCCAGCTTTAGCGGGACAAGGCAGAACACTGAAGCTTTCTTT. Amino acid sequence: CASFSGTRQNTEAFF.

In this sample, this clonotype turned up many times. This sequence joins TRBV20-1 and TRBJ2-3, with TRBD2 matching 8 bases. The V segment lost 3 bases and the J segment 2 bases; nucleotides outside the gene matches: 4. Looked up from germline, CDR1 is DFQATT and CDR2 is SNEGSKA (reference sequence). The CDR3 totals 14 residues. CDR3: CSASTSGFTDTQYF. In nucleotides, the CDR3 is TGCAGTGCTAGTACTAGCGGATTCACAGATACGCAGTATTTT.

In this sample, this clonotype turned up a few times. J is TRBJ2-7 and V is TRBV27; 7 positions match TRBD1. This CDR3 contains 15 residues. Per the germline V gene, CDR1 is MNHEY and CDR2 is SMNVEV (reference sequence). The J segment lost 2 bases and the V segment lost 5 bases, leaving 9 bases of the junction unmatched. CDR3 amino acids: CASSLTGWDPYEQYF. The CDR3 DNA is TGTGCCAGCAGTCTGACAGGGTGGGACCCCTACGAGCAGTACTTC.